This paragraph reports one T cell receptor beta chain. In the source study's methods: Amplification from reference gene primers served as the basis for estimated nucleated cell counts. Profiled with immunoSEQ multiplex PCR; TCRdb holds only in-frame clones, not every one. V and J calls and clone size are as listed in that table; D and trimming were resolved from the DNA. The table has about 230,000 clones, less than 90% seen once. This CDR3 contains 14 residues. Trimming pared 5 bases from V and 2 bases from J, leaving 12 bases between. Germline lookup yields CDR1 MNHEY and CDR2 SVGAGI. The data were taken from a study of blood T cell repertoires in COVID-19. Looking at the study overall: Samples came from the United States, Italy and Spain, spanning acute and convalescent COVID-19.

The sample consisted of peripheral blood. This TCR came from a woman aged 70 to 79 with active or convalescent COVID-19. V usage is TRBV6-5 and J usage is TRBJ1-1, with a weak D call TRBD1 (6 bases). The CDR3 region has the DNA TGTGCCAGCAGTCTACAGGGTACAAACACTGAAGCTTTCTTT. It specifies CASSLQGTNTEAFF.